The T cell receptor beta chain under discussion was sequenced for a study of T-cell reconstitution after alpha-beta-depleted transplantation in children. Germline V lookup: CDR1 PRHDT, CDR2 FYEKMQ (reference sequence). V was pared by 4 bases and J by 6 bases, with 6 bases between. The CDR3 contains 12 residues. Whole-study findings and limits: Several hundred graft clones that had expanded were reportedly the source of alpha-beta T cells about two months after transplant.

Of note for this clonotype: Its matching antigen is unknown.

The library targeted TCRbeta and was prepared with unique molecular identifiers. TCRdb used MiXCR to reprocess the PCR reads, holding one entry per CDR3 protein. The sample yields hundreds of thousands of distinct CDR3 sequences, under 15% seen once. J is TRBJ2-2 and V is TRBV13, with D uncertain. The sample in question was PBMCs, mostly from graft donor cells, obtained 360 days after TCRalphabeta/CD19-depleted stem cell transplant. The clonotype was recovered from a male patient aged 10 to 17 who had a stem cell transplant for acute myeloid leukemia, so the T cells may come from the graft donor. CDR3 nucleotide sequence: TGTGCCAGCAGCTCGCCCGCCGGGGAGCTGTTTTTT. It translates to CASSSPAGELFF.